Listed below are T cell receptor beta chains from one sample, sequenced in a study of neurological immune-mediated disorders. TCRdb itself ran the 5' RACE reads through MiXCR, one entry per CDR3 protein. The data hold about 38,000 distinct CDR3 sequences, with 11% observed a single time. The sample comprised PBMCs. The receptors stem from a man in his 60s with HTLV-1-associated myelopathy (HAM/TSP). The CDR3 runs from the conserved cysteine through the conserved F or W. D genes are given only for firm matches. Clone sizes are given selectively: once, few, many, or a class where the clone is expanded.

V gene	D gene	J gene	clone size	CDR3 protein	CDR3 DNA
TRBV6-6	TRBD1	TRBJ2-7	many	CASSQNSGTGGYEQYF	TGTGCCAGCAGTCAAAATTCGGGGACAGGGGGCTACGAGCAGTACTTC
TRBV7-9	-	TRBJ1-2	many	CASSPDSNYGYTF	TGTGCCAGCAGCCCCGACAGCAACTATGGCTACACCTTC
TRBV14	-	TRBJ2-7	-	CASSQTGSLKNYEQYF	TGTGCCAGCAGCCAAACGGGATCCCTGAAAAACTACGAGCAGTACTTC
TRBV7-2	-	TRBJ2-5	many	CASSSGELQYF	TGTGCCAGCAGCTCGGGTGAGCTCCAGTACTTC
TRBV9	-	TRBJ2-5	many	CASSVTPGTLEETQYF	TGTGCCAGCAGCGTAACCCCAGGGACGTTAGAAGAGACCCAGTACTTC
TRBV20-1	-	TRBJ2-1	many	CSAGDYRYNEQFF	TGCAGTGCCGGCGACTATCGGTATAATGAGCAGTTCTTC
TRBV20-1	-	TRBJ2-3	many	CSATDPRSGEGTQYF	TGCAGTGCTACCGATCCCCGTTCAGGGGAAGGTACGCAGTATTTT
TRBV20-1	TRBD2	TRBJ2-5	many	CSATGTSGQETQYF	TGCAGTGCTACCGGGACTAGCGGCCAAGAGACCCAGTACTTC
TRBV11-1	TRBD2	TRBJ2-1	many	CASSYGTSGAWEQFF	TGTGCCAGCAGCTACGGGACTAGCGGGGCCTGGGAGCAGTTCTTC
TRBV6-5	-	TRBJ2-2	many	CATGLSGELFF	TGTGCCACGGGCTTAAGCGGGGAGCTGTTTTTT
TRBV20-1	-	TRBJ2-3	many	CSASTAADTQYF	TGCAGTGCTAGTACCGCGGCAGATACGCAGTATTTT
TRBV2	-	TRBJ1-4	many	CASRETVTNEKLFF	TGTGCCAGCAGGGAGACGGTAACTAATGAAAAACTGTTTTTT
TRBV2	TRBD2	TRBJ2-7	many	CASSGGLVLRQYF	TGTGCCAGCAGTGGCGGACTAGTTTTACGGCAGTACTTC
TRBV15	-	TRBJ2-1	many	CATSDRERGVYNEQFF	TGTGCCACCAGCGACCGGGAGAGAGGGGTTTACAATGAGCAGTTCTTC
TRBV10-3	TRBD1	TRBJ2-7	many	CAISEDGDRSSYEQYF	TGTGCCATCAGTGAGGACGGGGACAGGAGCTCCTACGAGCAGTACTTC
TRBV5-1	TRBD2	TRBJ2-7	many	CASSPGTSGREGYEQYF	TGCGCCAGCAGCCCTGGGACTAGCGGGAGGGAAGGTTACGAGCAGTACTTC
TRBV4-1	-	TRBJ2-7	-	CASSQFTGASREQHF	TGCGCCAGCAGCCAATTTACAGGAGCATCACGCGAGCAGCACTTT
TRBV19	-	TRBJ1-5	many	CASQGRSQPQHF	TGTGCCAGCCAGGGAAGGAGTCAGCCCCAGCATTTT
TRBV5-1	-	TRBJ1-1	many	CASSFQASLENTEAFF	TGCGCCAGCAGCTTCCAGGCCTCCCTGGAGAACACTGAAGCTTTCTTT
TRBV28	TRBD1	TRBJ2-5	-	CASSLGDRVGGETQYF	TGTGCCAGCAGTTTAGGGGACAGGGTAGGAGGAGAGACCCAGTACTTC
TRBV20-1	-	TRBJ2-2	many	CSASKGRNTGELFF	TGCAGTGCTAGCAAGGGCCGCAACACCGGGGAGCTGTTTTTT
TRBV6-1	-	TRBJ2-2	many	CASSEQPYTGELFF	TGTGCCAGCAGTGAACAACCGTACACCGGGGAGCTGTTTTTT